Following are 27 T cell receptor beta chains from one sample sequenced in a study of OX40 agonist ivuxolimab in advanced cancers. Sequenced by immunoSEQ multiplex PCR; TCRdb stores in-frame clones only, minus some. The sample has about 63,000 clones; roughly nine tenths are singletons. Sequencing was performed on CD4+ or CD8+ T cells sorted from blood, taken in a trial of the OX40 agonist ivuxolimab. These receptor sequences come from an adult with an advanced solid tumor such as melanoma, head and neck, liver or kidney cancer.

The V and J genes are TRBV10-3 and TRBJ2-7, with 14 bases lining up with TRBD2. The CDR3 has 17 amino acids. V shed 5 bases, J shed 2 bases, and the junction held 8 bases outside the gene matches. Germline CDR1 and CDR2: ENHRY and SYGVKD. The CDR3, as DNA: TGTGCCATCAGTAGGGGACTAGCGGGAGATACACCCTACGAGCAGTACTTC. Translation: CAISRGLAGDTPYEQYF.

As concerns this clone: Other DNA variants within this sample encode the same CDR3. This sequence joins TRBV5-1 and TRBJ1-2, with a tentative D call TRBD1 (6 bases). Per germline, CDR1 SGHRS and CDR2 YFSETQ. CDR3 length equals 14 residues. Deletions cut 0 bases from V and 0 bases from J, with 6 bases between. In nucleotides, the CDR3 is TGCGCCAGCAGCTTGGGACAGGCTAACTATGGCTACACCTTC. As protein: CASSLGQANYGYTF.

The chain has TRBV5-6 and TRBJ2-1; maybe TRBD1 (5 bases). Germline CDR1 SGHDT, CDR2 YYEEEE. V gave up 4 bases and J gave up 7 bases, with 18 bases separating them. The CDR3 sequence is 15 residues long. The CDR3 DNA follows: TGTGCCAGCAGCATCTTGGGGCAGGGATGGAATGAGCAGTTCTTC. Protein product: CASSILGQGWNEQFF.

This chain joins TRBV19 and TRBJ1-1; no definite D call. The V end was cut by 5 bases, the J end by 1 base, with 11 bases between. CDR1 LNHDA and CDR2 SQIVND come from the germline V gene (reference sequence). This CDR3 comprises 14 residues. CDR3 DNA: TGTGCCAGTAGTCAGGCCGGCGGGAACACTGAAGCTTTCTTT. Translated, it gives CASSQAGGNTEAFF.

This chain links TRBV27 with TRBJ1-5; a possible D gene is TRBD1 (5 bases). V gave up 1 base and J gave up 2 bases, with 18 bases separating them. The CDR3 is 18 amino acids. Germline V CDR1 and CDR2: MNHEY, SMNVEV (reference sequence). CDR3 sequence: CASSLLGRAGSGNQPQHF. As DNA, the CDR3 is TGTGCCAGCAGTTTATTGGGCAGGGCGGGATCGGGCAATCAGCCCCAGCATTTT.

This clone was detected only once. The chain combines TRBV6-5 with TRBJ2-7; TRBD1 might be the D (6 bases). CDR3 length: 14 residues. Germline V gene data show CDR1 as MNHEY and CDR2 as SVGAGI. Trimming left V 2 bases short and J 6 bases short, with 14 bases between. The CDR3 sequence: CASSYGWQGSEQYF. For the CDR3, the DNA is TGTGCCAGCAGTTACGGCTGGCAGGGGAGCGAGCAGTACTTC.

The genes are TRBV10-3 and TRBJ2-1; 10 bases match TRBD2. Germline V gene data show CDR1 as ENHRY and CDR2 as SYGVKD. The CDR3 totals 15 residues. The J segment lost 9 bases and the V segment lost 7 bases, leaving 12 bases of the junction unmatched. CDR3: CAIKGEAGGHGEQFF. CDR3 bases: TGTGCCATCAAGGGGGAAGCGGGAGGGCACGGTGAGCAGTTCTTC.

CDR3 sequence: CASSSQGARNSPLHF. CDR3 nucleotide sequence: TGTGCCAGCAGTTCCCAGGGGGCGCGTAATTCACCCCTCCACTTT. The chain is built from TRBV2 and TRBJ1-6, with 8 bases aligning to TRBD1. CDR1 and CDR2 from the germline V gene are SNHLY and FYNNEI. The CDR3 is made up of 15 amino acids. With 5 bases clipped from V and 6 bases from J, the junction kept 6 bases outside the gene matches.

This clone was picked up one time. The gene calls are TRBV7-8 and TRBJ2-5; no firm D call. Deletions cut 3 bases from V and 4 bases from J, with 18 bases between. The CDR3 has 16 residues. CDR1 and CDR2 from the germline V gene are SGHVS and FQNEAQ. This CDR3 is CASSFRPPGSAETQYF. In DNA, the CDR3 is TGTGCCAGCAGCTTTCGTCCTCCCGGAAGCGCAGAGACCCAGTACTTC.

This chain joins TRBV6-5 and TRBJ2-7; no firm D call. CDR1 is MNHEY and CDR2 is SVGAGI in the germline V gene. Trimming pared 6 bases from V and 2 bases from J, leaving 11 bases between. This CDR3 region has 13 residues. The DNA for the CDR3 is TGTGCCAGCAGCACACCGAGCCCCTACGAGCAGTACTTC. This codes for CASSTPSPYEQYF.

CDR3 region: CASSQGTGGAYTF. Written as DNA, the CDR3 is TGTGCCAGCAGTCAAGGGACAGGGGGCGCCTACACCTTC. The rearrangement uses TRBV6-1 and TRBJ1-2; 12 nucleotides align to TRBD1. This CDR3 spans 13 amino acids. In germline, CDR1 is MNHNS, CDR2 SASEGT. J lost 10 bases, V lost 5 bases, and 5 bases had no gene match.

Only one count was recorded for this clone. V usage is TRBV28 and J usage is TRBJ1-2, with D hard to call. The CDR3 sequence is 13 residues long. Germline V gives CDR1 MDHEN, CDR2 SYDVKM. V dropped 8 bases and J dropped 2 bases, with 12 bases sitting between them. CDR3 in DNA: TGTGCCAGCCTGACTCTCCCAAACTATGGCTACACCTTC. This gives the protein CASLTLPNYGYTF.

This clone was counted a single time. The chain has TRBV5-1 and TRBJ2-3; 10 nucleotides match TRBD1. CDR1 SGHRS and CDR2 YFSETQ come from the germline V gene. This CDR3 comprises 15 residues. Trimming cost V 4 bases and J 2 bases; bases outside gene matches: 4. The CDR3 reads CASSGTGEHTDTQYF. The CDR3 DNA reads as TGCGCCAGCAGCGGGACAGGGGAACACACAGATACGCAGTATTTT.

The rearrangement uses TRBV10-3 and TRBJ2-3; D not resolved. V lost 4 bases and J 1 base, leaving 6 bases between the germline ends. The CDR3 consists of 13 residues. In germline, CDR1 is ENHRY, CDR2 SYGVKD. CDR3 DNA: TGTGCCATCAGTGCGGGCCGCACAGATACGCAGTATTTT. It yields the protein CAISAGRTDTQYF.

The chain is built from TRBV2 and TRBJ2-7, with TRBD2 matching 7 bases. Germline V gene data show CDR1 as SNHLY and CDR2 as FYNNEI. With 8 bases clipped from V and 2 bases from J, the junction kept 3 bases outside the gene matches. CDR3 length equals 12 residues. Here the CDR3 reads CASGGVTYEQYF. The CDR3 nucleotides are TGTGCCAGCGGGGGGGTTACCTACGAGCAGTACTTC.

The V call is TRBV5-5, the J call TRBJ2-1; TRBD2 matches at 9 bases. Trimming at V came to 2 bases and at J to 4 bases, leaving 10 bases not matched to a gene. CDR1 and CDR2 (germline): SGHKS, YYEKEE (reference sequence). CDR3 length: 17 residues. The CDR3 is CASSLRLLAGLYNEQFF. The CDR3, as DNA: TGTGCCAGCAGCTTAAGATTACTAGCGGGCCTTTACAATGAGCAGTTCTTC.

The CDR3 sequence is CASGMISGANEKLFF. CDR3 DNA: TGTGCCTCCGGGATGATTTCAGGGGCTAATGAAAAACTGTTTTTT. The chain links TRBV6-1 to TRBJ1-4, with a weak D call TRBD1 (6 bases). CDR1 MNHNS and CDR2 SASEGT come from the germline V gene. CDR3 length equals 15 residues. V was trimmed by 11 bases and J by 3 bases, leaving 19 bases between them.

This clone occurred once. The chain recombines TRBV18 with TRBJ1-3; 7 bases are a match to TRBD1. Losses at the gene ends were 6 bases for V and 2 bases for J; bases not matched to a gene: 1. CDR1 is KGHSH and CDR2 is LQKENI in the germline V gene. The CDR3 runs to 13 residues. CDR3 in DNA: TGTGCCAGCTCCACAGGGGCTGGAAACACCATATATTTT. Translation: CASSTGAGNTIYF.

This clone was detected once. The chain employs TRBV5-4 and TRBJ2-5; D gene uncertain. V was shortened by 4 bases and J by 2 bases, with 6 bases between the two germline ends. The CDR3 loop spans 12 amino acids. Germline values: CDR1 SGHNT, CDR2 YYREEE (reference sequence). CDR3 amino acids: CASSAQQETQYF. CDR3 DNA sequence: TGTGCCAGCAGCGCCCAACAAGAGACCCAGTACTTC.

In nucleotides, the CDR3 is TGTGCCAGCAGCTTAGTCGGGATCGCGTACGAGCAGTACTTC. Translated, it gives CASSLVGIAYEQYF. The chain couples TRBV7-2 to TRBJ2-7; D possibly corresponds to TRBD2 (5 bases). V shed 1 base and J shed 4 bases, with 11 bases lying between them. The CDR3 runs 14 residues. The V gene's germline CDR1 is SGHTA and CDR2 FQGNSA.

DNA for the CDR3: TGTGCCAGCAGCTTCCCCGGAGGGGCAGGGGGACCGACCGGGGAGCTGTTTTTT. It yields the protein CASSFPGGAGGPTGELFF. The chain recombines TRBV5-4 with TRBJ2-2, with D possibly matching TRBD1 (7 bases). V lost 2 bases and J 5 bases, leaving 22 bases between the germline ends. This CDR3 is built from 18 residues. Germline-derived CDR1 and CDR2 are SGHNT and YYREEE (reference sequence).

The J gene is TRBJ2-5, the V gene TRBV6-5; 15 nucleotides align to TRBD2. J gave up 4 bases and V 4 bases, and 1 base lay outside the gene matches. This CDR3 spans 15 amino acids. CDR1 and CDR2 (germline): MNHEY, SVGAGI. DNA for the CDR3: TGTGCCAGCAGTTGGGGACTAGCGGGAGGAGAGACCCAGTACTTC. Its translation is CASSWGLAGGETQYF.

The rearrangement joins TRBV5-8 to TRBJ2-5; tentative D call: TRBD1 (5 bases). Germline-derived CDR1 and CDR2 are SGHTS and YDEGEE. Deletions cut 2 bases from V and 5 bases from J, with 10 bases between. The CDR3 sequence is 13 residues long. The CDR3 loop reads CASSLPGSETQYF. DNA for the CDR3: TGTGCCAGCAGCTTACCAGGGTCGGAGACCCAGTACTTC. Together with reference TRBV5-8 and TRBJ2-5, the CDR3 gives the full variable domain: EAGVTQSPTHLIKTRGQQATLRCSPISGHTSVYWYQQALGLGLQFLLWYDEGEERNRGNFPPRFSGRQFPNYSSELNVNALELEDSALYLCASSLPGSETQYFGPGTRLLVL.

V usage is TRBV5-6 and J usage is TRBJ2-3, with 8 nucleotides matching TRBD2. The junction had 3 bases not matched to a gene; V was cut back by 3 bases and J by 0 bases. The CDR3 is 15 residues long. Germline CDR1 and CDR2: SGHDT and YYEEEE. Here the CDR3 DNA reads TGTGCCAGCAGCTCTACTAGCGGTAGCACAGATACGCAGTATTTT. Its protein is CASSSTSGSTDTQYF. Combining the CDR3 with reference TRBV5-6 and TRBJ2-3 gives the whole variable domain DAGVTQSPTHLIKTRGQQVTLRCSPKSGHDTVSWYQQALGQGPQFIFQYYEEEERQRGNFPDRFSGHQFPNYSSELNVNALLLGDSALYLCASSSTSGSTDTQYFGPGTRLTVL.

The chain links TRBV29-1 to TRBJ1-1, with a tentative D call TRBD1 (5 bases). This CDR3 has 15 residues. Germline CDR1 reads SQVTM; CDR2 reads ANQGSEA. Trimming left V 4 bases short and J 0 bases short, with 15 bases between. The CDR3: CSVGTPGLLNTEAFF. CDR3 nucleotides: TGCAGCGTTGGAACACCGGGACTCTTGAACACTGAAGCTTTCTTT.

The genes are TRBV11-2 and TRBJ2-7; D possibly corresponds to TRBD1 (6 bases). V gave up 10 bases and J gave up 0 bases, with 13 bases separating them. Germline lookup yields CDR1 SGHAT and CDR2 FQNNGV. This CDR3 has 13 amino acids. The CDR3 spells CATARGHSYEQYF. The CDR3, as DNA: TGTGCCACAGCCAGGGGTCACTCCTACGAGCAGTACTTC.

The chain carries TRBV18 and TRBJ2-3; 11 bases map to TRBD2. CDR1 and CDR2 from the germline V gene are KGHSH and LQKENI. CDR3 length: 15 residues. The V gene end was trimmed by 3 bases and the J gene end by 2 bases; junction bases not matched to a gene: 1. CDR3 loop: CASSPGLAATDTQYF. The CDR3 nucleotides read TGTGCCAGCTCACCGGGACTAGCGGCCACAGATACGCAGTATTTT.